These 12 T cell receptor beta chains were sequenced from one sample in a study of neurological immune-mediated disorders. Each CDR3 protein gets one entry after TCRdb re-called the 5' RACE reads with MiXCR. The data contain roughly 80,000 distinct CDR3 sequences, 17% of them singletons. The sequenced sample consisted of PBMCs. These receptors were taken from a woman in her thirties or forties in good health.

This clonotype was observed at least ten times. The chain joins TRBV5-1 to TRBJ2-7; D possibly corresponds to TRBD1 (6 bases). Germline V CDR1 and CDR2: SGHRS, YFSETQ. The V and J ends lost 2 bases and 3 bases respectively, with 15 bases between them. The CDR3 consists of 15 residues. CDR3 in DNA: TGCGCCAGCAGCTTAGCCGGGACACCAGACTACGAGCAGTACGTC. Its protein product is CASSLAGTPDYEQYV.

This clonotype was detected ten times or more. The rearrangement joins TRBV20-1 to TRBJ2-3; the match to TRBD2 covers 8 bases. This CDR3 is built from 15 residues. Unmatched junction bases numbered 5, after V lost 0 bases and J lost 3 bases. CDR1 and CDR2 from the germline V gene are DFQATT and SNEGSKA (reference sequence). The CDR3 here is CSARDNSGVTDTQYF. CDR3 DNA sequence: TGCAGTGCTAGAGATAATAGCGGGGTGACAGATACGCAGTATTTT.

This clonotype was detected ten times or more. V usage is TRBV27 and J usage is TRBJ2-5, with a weak D call TRBD2 (5 bases). Germline lookup yields CDR1 MNHEY and CDR2 SMNVEV (reference sequence). CDR3 size: 15 residues. The germline V and J ends were trimmed by 4 bases and 1 base, with 13 bases remaining between them. CDR3 in DNA: TGTGCCAGCAGTTCGCCCAAGAGCGGCCAAGAGACCCAGTACTTC. Amino acids: CASSSPKSGQETQYF.

In this sample, this clonotype turned up many times. V usage is TRBV7-2 and J usage is TRBJ2-6; D ambiguous. This CDR3 spans 14 amino acids. V was cut by 7 bases and J by 0 bases, with 7 bases left in between. Germline V gene sequence: CDR1 SGHTA, CDR2 FQGNSA. The CDR3 reads CASIQYSGANVLTF. CDR3 bases: TGTGCCAGCATCCAATACTCTGGGGCCAACGTCCTGACTTTC.

This clonotype showed up many times. The rearrangement joins TRBV7-9 to TRBJ2-6; D unclear. Deletions cut 0 bases from V and 4 bases from J, with 4 bases between. Germline loops: CDR1 SEHNR, CDR2 FQNEAQ (reference sequence). The CDR3 contains 14 residues. CDR3 in amino acids: CASSLAPGANVLTF. Written as DNA, the CDR3 is TGTGCCAGCAGCTTAGCCCCCGGGGCCAACGTCCTGACTTTC.

This clonotype was seen repeatedly, ten times or more. The rearrangement uses TRBV7-9 and TRBJ2-2, with D possibly TRBD2 on 5 matching bases. The CDR3 consists of 19 residues. Germline V CDR1 and CDR2: SEHNR, FQNEAQ (reference sequence). Trimming removed 5 bases from V and 0 bases from J, with 22 bases in between. The CDR3 region has the DNA TGTGCCAGCAGCACCAGAGGGTCCCAAAAGGGCCCGAACACCGGGGAGCTGTTTTTT. Its protein is CASSTRGSQKGPNTGELFF.

This clonotype was counted ten times or more. V is TRBV5-1 and J is TRBJ2-5; weak D call: TRBD1 (5 bases). Germline-derived CDR1 and CDR2 are SGHRS and YFSETQ. V was clipped by 0 bases and J by 0 bases, with 6 bases between them. The CDR3 covers 14 residues. CDR3 amino acids: CASSLGQYQETQYF. CDR3 nucleotides: TGCGCCAGCAGCTTGGGACAGTACCAAGAGACCCAGTACTTC.

In this sample, this clonotype turned up many times. The rearrangement links TRBV10-3 to TRBJ1-1; TRBD1 matches 8 bases. Germline-derived CDR1 and CDR2 are ENHRY and SYGVKD. Losses at the gene ends were 10 bases for V and 3 bases for J; bases not matched to a gene: 10. This CDR3 is 14 amino acids long. The CDR3 region has the DNA TGTGCCACCAGGGCAGGGGGCTACGACACTGAAGCTTTCTTT. Translation: CATRAGGYDTEAFF.

On this clonotype: This sequence may be a read error, since a much larger clone differs from it by one base. The rearrangement links TRBV20-1 to TRBJ2-3, with 8 bases identical to TRBD2. CDR3 length equals 15 residues. J was trimmed by 4 bases and V by 5 bases; bases with no gene match: 11. The germline V gene has CDR1 DFQATT and CDR2 SNEGSKA (reference sequence). Here the CDR3 reads CSAHIGAGAADTQYF. The DNA of the CDR3 is TGCAGTGCTCACATTGGAGCGGGGGCTGCAGATACGCAGTATTTT.

This clonotype was picked up many times. J is TRBJ2-3 and V is TRBV12-3 or TRBV12-4, with D perhaps assigned TRBD1 or TRBD2 (5 bases each). The ends were cut back, 6 bases at V and 3 bases at J, with 19 bases in the middle. This CDR3 region has 16 residues. The CDR3 loop reads CASRLNGALRTDTQYF. The CDR3 region has the DNA TGTGCCAGCAGACTTAACGGGGCCCTCCGAACAGATACGCAGTATTTT.

This clonotype was found once. V usage is TRBV7-8 and J usage is TRBJ2-2; 9 bases align to TRBD2. The junction had 9 bases not matched to a gene; V was cut back by 2 bases and J by 5 bases. The CDR3 consists of 17 residues. Germline assignment: CDR1 SGHVS and CDR2 FQNEAQ. The CDR3 here is CASSLTGLSGGTGELFF. CDR3 coding DNA: TGTGCCAGCAGCTTAACTGGACTCAGCGGGGGGACCGGGGAGCTGTTTTTT.

At least ten counts were recorded for this clonotype. The junction and the germline gene differ at one end; a read error may be behind it. This chain uses TRBV9 with TRBJ2-1; 7 bases match TRBD2. The CDR3 covers 14 residues. Germline V lookup: CDR1 SGDLS, CDR2 YYNGEE. The CDR3 DNA reads TGTGCCAGCAACGTAGCGGGCGGTTACAATGAGCAGTTCTTC. Its protein is CASNVAGGYNEQFF. The variable domain in full, completed from reference TRBV9 and TRBJ2-1, reads DSGVTQTPKHLITATGQRVTLRCSPRSGDLSVYWYQQSLDQGLQFLIQYYNGEERAKGNILERFSAQQFPDLHSELNLSSLELGDSALYFCASNVAGGYNEQFFGPGTRLTVL.